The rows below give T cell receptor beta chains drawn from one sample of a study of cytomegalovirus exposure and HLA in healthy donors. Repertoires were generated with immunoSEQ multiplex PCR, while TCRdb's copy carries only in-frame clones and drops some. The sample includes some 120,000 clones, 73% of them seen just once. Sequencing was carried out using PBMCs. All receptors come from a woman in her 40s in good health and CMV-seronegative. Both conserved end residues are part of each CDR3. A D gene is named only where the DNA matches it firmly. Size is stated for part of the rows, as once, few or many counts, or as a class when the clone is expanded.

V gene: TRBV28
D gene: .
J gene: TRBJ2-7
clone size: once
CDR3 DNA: TGTGCCAGCAGGCCAAACCCGGGGGACAGTAGCTCCTACGAGCAGTACTTC
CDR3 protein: CASRPNPGDSSSYEQYF

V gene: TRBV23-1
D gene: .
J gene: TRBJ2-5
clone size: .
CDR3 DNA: TGCGCCAGCAGTCAATTTGTCTCCGAGACCCAGTACTTC
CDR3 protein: CASSQFVSETQYF

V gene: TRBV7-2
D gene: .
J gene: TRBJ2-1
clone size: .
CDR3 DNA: TGTGCCAGCAGCCCGAACCCCGGGGGAAACTACAATGAGCAGTTCTTC
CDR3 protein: CASSPNPGGNYNEQFF

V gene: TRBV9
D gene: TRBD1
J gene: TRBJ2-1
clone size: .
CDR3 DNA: TGTGCCAGCAGCAGACGACAGGGGGCCAGTTCCTACAATGAGCAGTTCTTC
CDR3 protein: CASSRRQGASSYNEQFF

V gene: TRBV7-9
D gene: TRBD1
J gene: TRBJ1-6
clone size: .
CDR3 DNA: TGTGCCAGCAGCTTAGACAGGGGTAGCTCACCCCTCCACTTT
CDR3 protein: CASSLDRGSSPLHF

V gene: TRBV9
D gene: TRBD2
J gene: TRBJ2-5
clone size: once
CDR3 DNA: TGTGCCAGCAGCTCACGGGGGCGCCTAGCGGGAGTTGGAGAGACCCAGTACTTC
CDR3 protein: CASSSRGRLAGVGETQYF

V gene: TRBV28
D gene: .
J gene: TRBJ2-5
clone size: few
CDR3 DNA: TGTGCCAGCAGTTCTTCCGGGAAGTCAGAGACCCAGTACTTC
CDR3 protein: CASSSSGKSETQYF

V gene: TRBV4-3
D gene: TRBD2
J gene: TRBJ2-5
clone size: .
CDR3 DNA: TGCGCCAGCAGCCAGGGACTAGCGGGAGACAGAGAGACCCAGTACTTC
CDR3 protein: CASSQGLAGDRETQYF

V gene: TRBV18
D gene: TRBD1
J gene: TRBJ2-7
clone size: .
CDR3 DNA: TGTGCCAGCTCACCATCGACCGGGACAGGGCACGAGCAGTACTTC
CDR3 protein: CASSPSTGTGHEQYF

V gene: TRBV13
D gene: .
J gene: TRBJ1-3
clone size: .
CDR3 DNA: TGTGCCAGCAGCTTCCCCAGCTCTGGAAACACCATATATTTT
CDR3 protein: CASSFPSSGNTIYF

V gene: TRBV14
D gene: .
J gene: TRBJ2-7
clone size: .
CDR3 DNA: TGTGCCAGCAGCCAGTCGTACGAGCAGTACTTC
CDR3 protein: CASSQSYEQYF

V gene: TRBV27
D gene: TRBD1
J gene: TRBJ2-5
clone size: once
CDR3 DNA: TGTGCCAGCAGTCCTCGCCGGGACAGGGGCCAAGAGACCCAGTACTTC
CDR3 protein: CASSPRRDRGQETQYF

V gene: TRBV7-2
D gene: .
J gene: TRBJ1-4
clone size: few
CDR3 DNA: TGTGCCAGCAGCCCCCAGGCGGGGGTTGGTAATGAAAAACTGTTTTTT
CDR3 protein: CASSPQAGVGNEKLFF

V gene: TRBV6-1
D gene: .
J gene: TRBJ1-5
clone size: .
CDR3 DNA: TGTGCCAGCAGTGAAACGACGGGACAGCCCCAGCATTTT
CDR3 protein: CASSETTGQPQHF

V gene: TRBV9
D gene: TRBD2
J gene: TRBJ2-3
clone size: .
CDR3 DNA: TGTGCCAGCAGCGTAGCCCCCCCCCTCACTAGCGGGAGGATGGATACGCAGTATTTT
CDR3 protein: CASSVAPPLTSGRMDTQYF

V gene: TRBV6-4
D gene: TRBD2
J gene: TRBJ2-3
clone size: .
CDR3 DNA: TGTGCCAGCTCACGAAGCGGGGATGCCACAGATACGCAGTATTTT
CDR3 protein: CASSRSGDATDTQYF

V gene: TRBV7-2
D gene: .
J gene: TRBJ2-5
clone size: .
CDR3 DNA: TGTGCCAGCAGCTTCAACGGACTAAACCAAGAGACCCAGTACTTC
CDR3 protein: CASSFNGLNQETQYF

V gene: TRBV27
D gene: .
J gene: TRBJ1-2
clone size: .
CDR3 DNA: TGTGCCAGCAGCCCCACAGTGAACTATGGCTACACCTTC
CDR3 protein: CASSPTVNYGYTF

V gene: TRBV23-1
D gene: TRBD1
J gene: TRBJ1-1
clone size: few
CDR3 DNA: TGCGCCAGCAGTCATCCAGGACAGGGGGCTAGGAACACTGAAGCTTTCTTT
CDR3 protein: CASSHPGQGARNTEAFF

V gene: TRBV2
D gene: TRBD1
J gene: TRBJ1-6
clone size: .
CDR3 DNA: TGTGCCAGCACTGAGGACAGGGTCCATAATTCACCCCTCCACTTT
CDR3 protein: CASTEDRVHNSPLHF

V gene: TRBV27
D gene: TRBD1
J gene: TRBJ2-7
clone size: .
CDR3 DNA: TGTGCCAGCAGTTTAAGAGCAGGGACAGGGGCCTACGAGCAGTACTTC
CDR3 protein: CASSLRAGTGAYEQYF

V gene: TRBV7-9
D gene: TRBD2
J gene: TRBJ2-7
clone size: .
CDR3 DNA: TGTTCCAGCAGCCCCAGCGGGGTAACCTACGAGCAGTACTTC
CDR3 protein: CSSSPSGVTYEQYF

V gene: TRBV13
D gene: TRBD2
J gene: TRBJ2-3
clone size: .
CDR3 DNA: TGTGCCAGCAGCTTAGGGACTAGCGGGGGGGCCGGTACGCAGTATTTT
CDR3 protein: CASSLGTSGGAGTQYF

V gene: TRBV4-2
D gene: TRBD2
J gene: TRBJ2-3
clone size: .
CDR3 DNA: TGTGCCAGCAGCGAAAGAGCACTAGCGGGGGGGGCGTTTGATACGCAGTATTTT
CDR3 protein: CASSERALAGGAFDTQYF

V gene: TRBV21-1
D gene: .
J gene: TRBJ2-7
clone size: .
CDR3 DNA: TGTGCCAGCAGCAAAGCAAAACCGGACTTCTCCTACGAGCAGTACTTC
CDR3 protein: CASSKAKPDFSYEQYF

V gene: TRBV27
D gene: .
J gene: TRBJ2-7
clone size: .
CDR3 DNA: TGTGCCAGCAGGGCCCGGGACTCCATCTCTTACGAGCAGTACTTC
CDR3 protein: CASRARDSISYEQYF

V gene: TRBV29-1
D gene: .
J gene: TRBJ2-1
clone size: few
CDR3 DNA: TGCAGCGTTGTTTTGGGCCAGAGTGAGCAGTTCTTC
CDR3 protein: CSVVLGQSEQFF

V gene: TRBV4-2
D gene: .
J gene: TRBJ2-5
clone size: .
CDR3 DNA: TGTGCCAGCAGCCAAGACGTAGCAGGGCTAAAGACCCAGTACTTC
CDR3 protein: CASSQDVAGLKTQYF

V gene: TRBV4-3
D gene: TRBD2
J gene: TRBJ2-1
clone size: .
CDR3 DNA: TGCGCCAGCAGCCAAGCTTGGACTAGCGGGGGGGACTCCTACAATGAGCAGTTCTTC
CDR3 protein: CASSQAWTSGGDSYNEQFF

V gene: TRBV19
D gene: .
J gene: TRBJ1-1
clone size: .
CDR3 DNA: TGTGCCAGTAGCCCTGGACAGAGGACCAGCGAAGCTTTCTTT
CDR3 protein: CASSPGQRTSEAFF

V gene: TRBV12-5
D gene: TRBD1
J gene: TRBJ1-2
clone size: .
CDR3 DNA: TGTGCTAGTGGTCTTCCGGGACAGGTCTATGGCTACACCTTC
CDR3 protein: CASGLPGQVYGYTF

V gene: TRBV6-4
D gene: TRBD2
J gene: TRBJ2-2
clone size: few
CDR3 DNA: TGTGCCAGCAGTGAGCTAGCGGGGGTCACCGGGGAGCTGTTTTTT
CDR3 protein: CASSELAGVTGELFF

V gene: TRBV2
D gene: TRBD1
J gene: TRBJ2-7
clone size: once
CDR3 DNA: TGTGCCAGCAACCGGGACAGGTTGGAAGGAAGCTACGAGCAGTACTTC
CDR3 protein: CASNRDRLEGSYEQYF

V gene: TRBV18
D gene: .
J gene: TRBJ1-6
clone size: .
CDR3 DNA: TGTGCCAGCTCGCCCGACAGCCTTGGTTCACCCCTCCACTTT
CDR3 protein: CASSPDSLGSPLHF

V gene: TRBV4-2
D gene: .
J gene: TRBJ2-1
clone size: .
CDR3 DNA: TGTGCCAGCAGCCAAGTCTCTAATTTCAATGAGCAGTTCTTC
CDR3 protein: CASSQVSNFNEQFF

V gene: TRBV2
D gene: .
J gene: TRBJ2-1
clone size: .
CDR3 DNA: TGTGCCAGCAGTGAAGAGGCTGGGCGTTCCTACAATGAGCAGTTCTTC
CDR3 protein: CASSEEAGRSYNEQFF

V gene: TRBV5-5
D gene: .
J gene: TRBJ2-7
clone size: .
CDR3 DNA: TGTGCCAGCAGCTTGAATCCAGGAGGGGACGAGCAGTACTTC
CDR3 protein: CASSLNPGGDEQYF

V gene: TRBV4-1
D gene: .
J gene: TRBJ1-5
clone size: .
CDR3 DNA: TGCGCCAGCAGCCAAGATCGTGGAGTGAATCAGCCCCAGCATTTT
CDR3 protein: CASSQDRGVNQPQHF

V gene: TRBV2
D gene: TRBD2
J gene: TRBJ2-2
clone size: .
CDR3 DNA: TGTGCCAGCAGTGATCCTCTAGCGGGAGGGCCCGGGGAGCTGTTTTTT
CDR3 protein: CASSDPLAGGPGELFF

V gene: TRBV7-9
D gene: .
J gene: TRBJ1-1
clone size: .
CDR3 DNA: TGTGCCAGCAGCTCCTTCGAGTACACTGAAGCTTTCTTT
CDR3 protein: CASSSFEYTEAFF

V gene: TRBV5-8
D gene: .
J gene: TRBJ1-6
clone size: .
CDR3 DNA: TGTGCCAGCAGCTTTCGTTGGGGGAGGGGGATGGGGTCACCCCTCCACTTT
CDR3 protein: CASSFRWGRGMGSPLHF

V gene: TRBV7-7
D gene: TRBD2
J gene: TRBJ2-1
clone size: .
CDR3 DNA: TGTGCCAGCAGCCCGCGGGGGGGCCAAAACAATGAGCAGTTCTTC
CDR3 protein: CASSPRGGQNNEQFF

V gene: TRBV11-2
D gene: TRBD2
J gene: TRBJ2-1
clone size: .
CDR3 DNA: TGTGCCAGCAGCCCTCTAGCGGGAGGAAGCTCCTACAATGAGCAGTTCTTC
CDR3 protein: CASSPLAGGSSYNEQFF

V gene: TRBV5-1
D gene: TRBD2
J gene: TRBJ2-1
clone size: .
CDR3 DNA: TGCGCCAGCAGCTTGCGGGCTAGCGGGGTCTACAATGAGCAGTTCTTC
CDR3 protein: CASSLRASGVYNEQFF

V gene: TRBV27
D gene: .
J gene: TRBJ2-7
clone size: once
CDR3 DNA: TGTGCCAGCAGTTTATCGCAGGGGATATACTACGAGCAGTACTTC
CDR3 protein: CASSLSQGIYYEQYF